These 22 T cell receptor beta chains came from one sample sequenced in a study of OX40 agonist ivuxolimab in advanced cancers. Method: immunoSEQ multiplex PCR; TCRdb's copy keeps in-frame clones and lacks some. The table lists 75,000 to 85,000 clones, about nine tenths of them singletons. The sample consisted of CD4+ or CD8+ T cells sorted from blood, taken in a trial of the OX40 agonist ivuxolimab. Receptors originate from an adult with an advanced solid tumor such as melanoma, head and neck, liver or kidney cancer.

There are a few counts of this clone. The rearrangement joins TRBV12-5 to TRBJ1-4, with 10 bases identical to TRBD1. The V segment lost 6 bases and the J segment 11 bases; nucleotides outside the gene matches: 9. The CDR3 loop spans 14 amino acids. Germline loops: CDR1 LGHNT, CDR2 FRNRAP. CDR3 sequence (DNA): TGTGCTAGTGGGACAGAAACGGGACAGGGGAAACTGTTTTTT. The encoded protein is CASGTETGQGKLFF.

The chain uses TRBV4-2 and TRBJ2-1; 9 positions agree with TRBD2. The V segment lost 0 bases and the J segment 7 bases; nucleotides outside the gene matches: 16. The CDR3 runs to 19 residues. Germline CDR1 reads LGHNA; CDR2 reads YNFKEQ. The CDR3: CASSQEGQGGSGRQNEQFF. The CDR3 region has the DNA TGTGCCAGCAGCCAAGAGGGTCAGGGTGGCAGCGGGAGGCAAAATGAGCAGTTCTTC.

The chain carries TRBV7-2 and TRBJ2-7, with 12 nucleotides matching TRBD1. In germline, CDR1 is SGHTA, CDR2 FQGNSA. The CDR3 length is 17 residues. V lost 5 bases to trimming and J lost 4 bases; unmatched junction nucleotides: 12. DNA for the CDR3: TGTGCCAGCAGCCCGGTGGGGACAGGGGGCGCCCGTTACGAGCAGTACTTC. It specifies CASSPVGTGGARYEQYF.

This clone was detected only once. The V gene is TRBV9, the J gene TRBJ2-1; D unclear. CDR1 is SGDLS, CDR2 YYNGEE, per germline. Trimming shortened V by 0 bases and J by 4 bases, and 8 bases separated the two germline ends. The CDR3 is 14 amino acids. CDR3 protein: CASSVALEYNEQFF. As DNA, the CDR3 is TGTGCCAGCAGCGTAGCCCTTGAATACAATGAGCAGTTCTTC.

The chain joins TRBV28 to TRBJ1-2, with 12 bases lining up with TRBD1. Germline CDR1 is MDHEN and CDR2 is SYDVKM. The CDR3 has 14 residues. After removal of 5 bases from V and 8 bases from J, the junction contained 6 bases not matched to a gene. Here the CDR3 DNA reads TGTGCCAGCAGTCGGGGGACAGGGGGCTCGGGCTACACCTTC. Its protein product is CASSRGTGGSGYTF.

V gene TRBV9 combines with J gene TRBJ2-3, with TRBD2 matching 10 bases. The J segment lost 6 bases and the V segment lost 0 bases, leaving 10 bases of the junction unmatched. CDR3 length equals 17 residues. CDR1 is SGDLS and CDR2 is YYNGEE in the germline V gene. CDR3 region: CASSVDRASGSLDTQYF. The DNA for the CDR3 is TGTGCCAGCAGCGTAGACAGGGCTAGCGGGAGCCTTGATACGCAGTATTTT.

This chain uses TRBV28 with TRBJ1-4, with 8 nucleotides matching TRBD1. The CDR3 runs to 16 residues. Germline trimming cut 4 bases from V and 6 bases from J; bases unmatched to any gene: 10. Germline CDR1 MDHEN, CDR2 SYDVKM. The CDR3 DNA reads as TGTGCCAGCAGTTCAACTCCGGAGACAGGGGATGAAAAACTGTTTTTT. Amino acids: CASSSTPETGDEKLFF.

This clone was detected only once. The rearrangement links TRBV12-5 to TRBJ2-7; TRBD2 agrees at 8 bases. CDR1 LGHNT and CDR2 FRNRAP come from the germline V gene. J was trimmed by 2 bases and V by 3 bases; bases with no gene match: 6. This CDR3 is 15 amino acids long. The DNA of the CDR3 is TGTGCTAGTGGTTTTGAACTAGCGGAGACCTACGAGCAGTACTTC. Its protein product is CASGFELAETYEQYF.

J is TRBJ2-1 and V is TRBV7-8, with 8 bases aligning to TRBD2. The CDR3 runs 15 residues. Germline V lookup: CDR1 SGHVS, CDR2 FQNEAQ. V shed 8 bases, J shed 8 bases, and the junction held 14 bases outside the gene matches. The CDR3 is CASAPPGRALHEQFF. The CDR3 DNA reads as TGTGCCAGCGCCCCCCCCGGGAGGGCCCTACATGAGCAGTTCTTC.

The chain combines TRBV7-2 with TRBJ2-1, with a tentative D call TRBD1 (6 bases). The CDR3 runs to 12 residues. Germline V CDR1 and CDR2: SGHTA, FQGNSA. The V end was cut by 5 bases, the J end by 15 bases, with 17 bases between. This chain's CDR3 is CASSLSRQASFF. CDR3 bases: TGTGCCAGCAGCCTATCCCGACAGGCATCGTTCTTC.

The CDR3 DNA reads TGCAGCGTTGGGGGGCAGCTACAGGGCGAGCAGTACTTC. Residues: CSVGGQLQGEQYF. This chain uses TRBV29-1 with TRBJ2-7; perhaps TRBD1 as D (6 bases). V lost 4 bases, J lost 6 bases, and 16 bases lay in between. Germline lookup yields CDR1 SQVTM and CDR2 ANQGSEA. This CDR3 comprises 13 residues.

The count of this clone is one. This chain connects TRBV18 to TRBJ2-2; 8 bases are a match to TRBD1. This CDR3 has 16 residues. Germline-derived CDR1 and CDR2 are KGHSH and LQKENI. Losses at the gene ends were 3 bases for V and 1 base for J; bases not matched to a gene: 4. The CDR3 DNA reads TGTGCCAGCTCACCGAGGACAGGGCAGAACACCGGGGAGCTGTTTTTT. Translating it yields CASSPRTGQNTGELFF.

This chain links TRBV5-1 with TRBJ2-3; the D gene is possibly TRBD2 (6 bases). The CDR3 has 14 residues. V gave up 4 bases and J gave up 0 bases, with 9 bases separating them. Per the germline V gene, CDR1 is SGHRS and CDR2 is YFSETQ. The CDR3: CASSTGTSTDTQYF. CDR3 coding DNA: TGCGCCAGCAGCACCGGGACTAGCACAGATACGCAGTATTTT.

The sample holds a few counts of this clone. The J gene is TRBJ2-1, the V gene TRBV10-1; 16 bases line up with TRBD2. The CDR3 length is 19 residues. After removal of 10 bases from V and 2 bases from J, the junction contained 14 bases not matched to a gene. In germline, CDR1 is WNHNN, CDR2 SYGVQD (reference sequence). The CDR3 spells CATNPRGLAGGCAYNEQFF. As DNA, the CDR3 is TGCGCCACCAATCCACGGGGACTAGCGGGAGGGTGTGCCTACAATGAGCAGTTCTTC.

This rearrangement joins TRBV4-3 to TRBJ2-1, with D possibly being TRBD2 (6 bases). V was clipped by 5 bases and J by 4 bases, with 30 bases between them. CDR1 and CDR2 from the germline V gene are LGHNA and YSLEER. This CDR3 comprises 20 residues. CDR3 loop: CASSYRLPGEATPLYNEQFF. CDR3 sequence (DNA): TGCGCCAGCAGCTACCGCCTGCCCGGGGAGGCTACCCCGTTGTACAATGAGCAGTTCTTC.

J is TRBJ2-1 and V is TRBV6-5, with 8 bases identical to TRBD2. The CDR3 is 15 amino acids. The V and J ends lost 6 bases and 2 bases, in that order; junction bases with no gene match: 6. The germline CDR1 and CDR2 sequences are MNHEY and SVGAGI. Here the CDR3 reads CASRLTSGAYNEQFF. In DNA form, the CDR3 reads TGTGCCAGCAGACTTACTAGCGGTGCCTACAATGAGCAGTTCTTC.

The chain links TRBV6-6 to TRBJ2-5; maybe TRBD2 (5 bases). The V gene lost 4 bases and the J gene lost 1 base, with 10 bases spanning the gap. The germline CDR1 and CDR2 sequences are MNHNY and SVGAGI (reference sequence). The CDR3 extends over 14 amino acids. Written as DNA, the CDR3 is TGTGCCAGCAGTTTTGCGGGCATCCAAGAGACCCAGTACTTC. Its protein is CASSFAGIQETQYF.

This chain uses TRBV18 with TRBJ2-2; D is perhaps TRBD1 (6 bases). The CDR3 loop spans 17 amino acids. Trimming shortened V by 1 base and J by 1 base, and 13 bases separated the two germline ends. Germline V CDR1 and CDR2: KGHSH, LQKENI. The CDR3 nucleotides read TGTGCCAGCTCACCACTGGAACAGGGTGGGAACACCGGGGAGCTGTTTTTT. It codes for CASSPLEQGGNTGELFF.

This clone was observed once. The same CDR3 arises from other DNA sequences in this sample as well. Written as DNA, the CDR3 is TGTGCCAGCTCTAGGGGGGGCAATCAGCCCCAGCATTTT. The encoded protein is CASSRGGNQPQHF. The chain carries TRBV19 and TRBJ1-5; tentative D call: TRBD1 (6 bases). The CDR3 is 13 residues long. Trimming pared 9 bases from V and 2 bases from J, leaving 11 bases between. CDR1 is LNHDA and CDR2 is SQIVND in the germline V gene (reference sequence).

This clone was seen a handful of times. The chain links TRBV28 to TRBJ2-1; 13 bases line up with TRBD2. Losses at the gene ends were 4 bases for V and 7 bases for J; bases not matched to a gene: 4. The CDR3 sequence is 15 residues long. Germline V gene lookup returns CDR1 MDHEN and CDR2 SYDVKM. CDR3 in DNA: TGTGCCAGCAGTTCGGGACTAGCGGGACCGAATGAGCAGTTCTTC. It is translated as CASSSGLAGPNEQFF.

V gene TRBV6-5 combines with J gene TRBJ1-2; 12 positions match TRBD1. Germline V lookup: CDR1 MNHEY, CDR2 SVGAGI. The length of the CDR3 is 15 residues. The V segment lost 6 bases and the J segment 6 bases; nucleotides outside the gene matches: 8. As DNA, the CDR3 is TGTGCCAGCAGCAGCGCCGGGACAGGGGGCGATGGCTACACCTTC. Amino acids: CASSSAGTGGDGYTF.

V usage is TRBV4-1 and J usage is TRBJ1-2, with D possibly TRBD1 on 6 matching bases. Germline CDR1 reads MGHRA; CDR2 reads YSYEKL. This CDR3 region has 17 residues. The ends were cut back, 0 bases at V and 8 bases at J, with 22 bases in the middle. The CDR3 is CASSQESGESFLYGYTF. CDR3 in DNA: TGCGCCAGCAGCCAAGAGTCAGGGGAGTCCTTCCTATACGGCTACACCTTC.